The 14 T cell receptor beta chains in this list originate from one sample, sequenced in a study of glioma-infiltrating T cells after dendritic cell vaccination. The assay was immunoSEQ multiplex PCR, and TCRdb's table has in-frame clones only and misses some. This sample has roughly 38,000 clones; around 80% occur once, and the top ten carry 7.8%. The input for sequencing was blood, taken before dendritic cell vaccination. Source of these receptors: a human donor with glioblastoma.

This clone was found once. The genes are TRBV19 and TRBJ1-1; TRBD1 aligns across 9 bases. CDR1 LNHDA and CDR2 SQIVND come from the germline V gene (reference sequence). J was trimmed by 4 bases and V by 3 bases; bases with no gene match: 6. This CDR3 has 15 amino acids. CDR3 in DNA: TGTGCCAGTAGTATCGGACAGGGGATAGGCACTGAAGCTTTCTTT. It is translated as CASSIGQGIGTEAFF. The full variable domain, its missing parts supplied by reference TRBV19 and TRBJ1-1, is DGGITQSPKYLFRKEGQNVTLSCEQNLNHDAMYWYRQDPGQGLRLIYYSQIVNDFQKGDIAEGYSVSREKKESFPLTVTSAQKNPTAFYLCASSIGQGIGTEAFFGQGTRLTVV.

The chain is built from TRBV11-3 and TRBJ2-5; D unclear. The end of the DNA fits TRBJ2-7 better, so the J call may be wrong. CDR3 length equals 11 residues. Germline CDR1 reads SGHNT; CDR2 reads YENEEA. CDR3 protein: CASSLIHEQYF. The CDR3 nucleotides are TGTGCCAGCAGCCTAATTCACGAGCAGTACTTC.

This clone was recorded a few times. This sequence joins TRBV30 and TRBJ2-1; 7 bases map to TRBD2. Germline V gives CDR1 GTSNPN, CDR2 SVGIG (reference sequence). V was pared by 2 bases and J by 4 bases, with 5 bases of the junction left unmatched. The CDR3 spans 14 residues. The DNA of the CDR3 is TGTGCCTGGAGTACCGAGCGGGGTTACAATGAGCAGTTCTTC. Its translation: CAWSTERGYNEQFF.

The V call is TRBV7-3, the J call TRBJ2-1; the match to TRBD1 covers 8 bases. Germline assignment: CDR1 SGHTA and CDR2 FQGTGA. V dropped 5 bases and J dropped 0; count of bases not matched to a gene: 6. This CDR3 contains 16 residues. The CDR3 protein is CASSKTGTGSYNEQFF. CDR3 nucleotides: TGTGCCAGCAGCAAGACCGGGACAGGCTCCTACAATGAGCAGTTCTTC.

The chain combines TRBV19 with TRBJ1-1, with D hard to call. This CDR3 is 13 amino acids long. Germline V gene data show CDR1 as LNHDA and CDR2 as SQIVND (reference sequence). V gave up 3 bases and J gave up 2 bases, with 7 bases separating them. CDR3 in DNA: TGTGCCAGTAGTATGTCTCCTAACACTGAAGCTTTCTTT. Amino acid sequence: CASSMSPNTEAFF.

This chain joins TRBV25-1 and TRBJ2-3, with a tentative D call TRBD2 (5 bases). CDR3 length: 14 residues. Germline V gives CDR1 MGHDK, CDR2 SYGVNS. The V end lost 6 bases, the J end lost 6 bases, and 16 bases lay between the germline ends. CDR3 bases: TGTGCCAGCAGAATCTCCGAGGGAGTGGATACGCAGTATTTT. As protein: CASRISEGVDTQYF. Drawing the rest from reference TRBV25-1 and TRBJ2-3, the complete variable domain is EADIYQTPRYLVIGTGKKITLECSQTMGHDKMYWYQQDPGMELHLIHYSYGVNSTEKGDLSSESTVSRIRTEHFPLTLESARPSHTSQYLCASRISEGVDTQYFGPGTRLTVL.

This clone was seen a few times. The rearrangement joins TRBV30 to TRBJ2-7; D gene unclear. Germline CDR1 reads GTSNPN; CDR2 reads SVGIG (reference sequence). V dropped 0 bases and J dropped 5 bases, with 11 bases sitting between them. The CDR3 has 13 amino acids. The CDR3 is CAWSVSRYHEQYF. In nucleotides, the CDR3 is TGTGCCTGGAGTGTATCCAGGTACCACGAGCAGTACTTC. The complete variable domain, with remaining parts taken from reference TRBV30 and TRBJ2-7, reads SQTIHQWPATLVQPVGSPLSLECTVEGTSNPNLYWYRQAAGRGLQLLFYSVGIGQISSEVPQNLSASRPQDRQFILSSKKLLLSDSGFYLCAWSVSRYHEQYFGPGTRLTVT.

This clone was detected only a few times. This sequence joins TRBV10-3 and TRBJ2-7, with D maybe TRBD2 (5 bases). Germline CDR1 reads ENHRY; CDR2 reads SYGVKD. The CDR3 length is 12 residues. The V and J ends lost 4 bases and 7 bases respectively, with 11 bases between them. CDR3 in amino acids: CAISAIREEQYF. The DNA for the CDR3 is TGTGCCATCAGTGCAATTCGGGAAGAGCAGTACTTC.

The rearrangement joins TRBV5-1 to TRBJ1-3, with D unclear. Germline lookup yields CDR1 SGHRS and CDR2 YFSETQ. The length of the CDR3 is 19 residues. The V and J ends lost 1 base and 0 bases respectively, with 20 bases between them. CDR3 loop: CASSLLAAASAGSGNTIYF. The DNA of the CDR3 is TGCGCCAGCAGCTTGTTAGCGGCAGCCTCGGCTGGCTCTGGAAACACCATATATTTT.

The chain combines TRBV30 with TRBJ1-5; 8 bases match TRBD1. The junction had 5 bases not matched to a gene; V was cut back by 0 bases and J by 1 base. This CDR3 region has 16 residues. CDR1 GTSNPN and CDR2 SVGIG come from the germline V gene (reference sequence). CDR3 loop: CAWSVPGGASNQPQHF. CDR3 in DNA: TGTGCCTGGAGTGTCCCAGGGGGCGCCAGCAATCAGCCCCAGCATTTT.

This clone was counted between two and nine times. The chain joins TRBV6-5 to TRBJ2-1; 11 nucleotides match TRBD1. Germline assignment: CDR1 MNHEY and CDR2 SVGAGI. Trimming cost V 5 bases and J 5 bases; bases outside gene matches: 2. The CDR3 extends over 14 amino acids. CDR3 sequence reads: CASSGQGANNEQFF. The CDR3 DNA follows: TGTGCCAGCAGTGGACAGGGGGCAAACAATGAGCAGTTCTTC.

The chain employs TRBV5-1 and TRBJ2-3, with 11 nucleotides matching TRBD1. This CDR3 is 16 amino acids long. Trimming at V came to 0 bases and at J to 2 bases, leaving 2 bases not matched to a gene. Germline assignment: CDR1 SGHRS and CDR2 YFSETQ. CDR3 sequence reads: CASSLGDRGVTDTQYF. As DNA, the CDR3 is TGCGCCAGCAGCTTGGGGGACAGGGGGGTCACAGATACGCAGTATTTT.

The chain is built from TRBV6-6 and TRBJ2-3; D remains ambiguous. Germline values: CDR1 MNHNY, CDR2 SVGAGI (reference sequence). The V end lost 5 bases, the J end lost 2 bases, and 5 bases lay between the germline ends. This CDR3 contains 12 residues. The DNA for the CDR3 is TGTGCCAGCAGTGCGATCACAGATACGCAGTATTTT. It is translated as CASSAITDTQYF.

The CDR3 nucleotides read TGTGCCAGCAGCCCCATCCAGGAACTCTACGAGCAGTACTTC. Translating it yields CASSPIQELYEQYF. The rearrangement uses TRBV14 and TRBJ2-7; D not certain. Germline CDR1 is SGHDN and CDR2 is FVKESK. This CDR3 contains 14 residues. Trimming pared 4 bases from V and 3 bases from J, leaving 13 bases between.